The present entry profiles one T cell receptor (beta chain) with its context. Its binding antigen is unknown. There are no base qualities to consult, and no much larger clone falls within one base. Trimming removed 3 bases from V and 7 bases from J; the gene matches leave 12 bases unexplained. Reading the germline V gene gives CDR1 MDHEN and CDR2 SYDVKM. Taken from cysteine to phenylalanine, the CDR3 has 17 residues. Only CDR3 DNA is held: 51 bases, read in frame from base 1. This specimen belongs to a study of post-analysis software for immune sequencing data (dated by TCRdb to between 2014 and 2016). Some background on the complete study: Recorded disease courses included relapsing-remitting, secondary progressive and progressive-relapsing multiple sclerosis, with some patients lacking subtype annotation. A subset of samples was prepared in parallel using single-end sample barcoding, then pooled and co-amplified after Illumina adapter ligation. The multiple sclerosis patient repertoires were compared with roughly twelve previously published healthy control repertoires from donors aged roughly 6 to 27 years. Overall results and qualifications from the work: A few TRBV segments, including TRBV5-6, TRBV5-1 and TRBV20-1, were significantly more frequent in patients than controls. Normalized Chao1 diversity was significantly lower in multiple sclerosis patients than controls, suggesting substantial peripheral T-cell clonal expansion. Direct clustering with F measure revealed strong co-clustering of samples prepared in the same batch, which led to a batch-effect correction. The multiple sclerosis patient group was slightly younger than the control group.

The library was prepared using PCR. The sequencer was an Illumina HiSeq 2500. To reduce PCR and sequencing biases, unique molecular identifiers were built into the TCR beta cDNA libraries. Every 1 to 10 million input T cells yielded approximately 500,000 cDNA molecules, meaning each molecule approximated one T cell. The same protocol used for the earlier healthy control dataset was applied to prepare and sequence the patient libraries. Within a given batch, samples were prepared together, multiplexed and sequenced on the same HiSeq lane. As for how the authors treated the data: Raw barcoded reads were processed with MIGEC, discarding single-read molecular identifier groups before consensus assembly and CDR3 extraction. VDJtools was used for post-analysis of the clonotype tables, and diversity was normalized by down-sampling every dataset to the size of the smallest sample. In repertoire overlap clustering, CDR3 amino acid sequences, but not nucleotide sequences, were matched to correct batch-related cross-sample contamination. TCRdb trimmed the raw reads at Q25, called clones with MiXCR and kept productive beta chains. CDR3 protein sequences are deduplicated, and each keeps its most common genes and DNA. These V and J calls derive from TCRdb rather than the authors' analysis. Across this sample there are some 800,000 distinct CDR3 sequences, with roughly 50% seen only once. The ten largest clonotypes hold roughly 5% of the sample.

TCR beta repertoires were profiled from peripheral blood of some 13 young patients with multiple sclerosis to demonstrate the VDJtools post-analysis software. Multiple sclerosis patients were children and adolescents aged roughly 6 to 15 years. The sequenced material came from blood. The clonotype comes from a girl aged 5 to 17 with multiple sclerosis. The chain couples TRBV28 to TRBJ1-6, with 7 middle bases fitting TRBD1. The CDR3 region reads CASSFPRTGGKNSPLHF. The nucleotide sequence reads as follows: TGTGCCAGCAGTTTCCCACGGACAGGCGGCAAGAATTCACCCCTCCACTTT.